This T cell receptor beta chain came from a study of T cells after yellow fever vaccination. Trimming took 5 bases from V and 6 from J, leaving 25 bases between them. This CDR3 region has 17 residues. Germline V CDR1 and CDR2: MNHNY, SVGAGI (reference sequence). With regard to this clonotype: Antigen unknown.

UMIs were added to TCR cDNA along with a universal primer site when it was made by 5'RACE template switching. One entry per CDR3 protein, called by TCRdb with MiXCR from the 5' RACE reads. The data show a few hundred thousand distinct CDR3 sequences, 8.7% seen once. The study's findings and limits: Abundant clonotypes (contaminants from the bulk population) could be present in FACS-sorted repertoires.

This TCR came from a man between 18 and 35 years old who received the YFV17D yellow fever vaccine. The chain has TRBV6-6 and TRBJ1-1; D perhaps matches TRBD1 (6 bases). Sample: CD4+ T cells sorted from PBMCs, taken 5 days after the yellow fever booster vaccination. The CDR3 bases are TGTGCCAGCAGTCGCCCCAGGGGCCGCGGACGATTGCCTGAAGCTTTCTTT. Its protein is CASSRPRGRGRLPEAFF.